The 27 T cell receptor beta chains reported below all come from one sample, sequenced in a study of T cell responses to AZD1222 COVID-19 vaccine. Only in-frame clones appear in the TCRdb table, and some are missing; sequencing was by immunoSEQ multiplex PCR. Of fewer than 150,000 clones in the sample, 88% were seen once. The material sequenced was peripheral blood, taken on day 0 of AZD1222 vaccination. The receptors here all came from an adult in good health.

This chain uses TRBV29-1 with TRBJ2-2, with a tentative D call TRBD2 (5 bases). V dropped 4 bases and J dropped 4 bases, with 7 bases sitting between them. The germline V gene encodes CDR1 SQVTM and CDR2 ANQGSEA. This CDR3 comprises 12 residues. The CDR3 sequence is CSVVGATGELFF. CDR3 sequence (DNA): TGCAGCGTTGTGGGAGCCACCGGGGAGCTGTTTTTT.

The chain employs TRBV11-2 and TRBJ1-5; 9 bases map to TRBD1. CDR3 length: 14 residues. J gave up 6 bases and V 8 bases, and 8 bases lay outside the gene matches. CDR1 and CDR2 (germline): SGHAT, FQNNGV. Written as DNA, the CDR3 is TGTGCCAGCCAGACAGGGGGACTTGGTCAGCCCCAGCATTTT. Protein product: CASQTGGLGQPQHF.

CDR3 in DNA: TGTGCCAGCAGTTCCGGGGACTACGAGCAGTACTTC. Encoded protein: CASSSGDYEQYF. This rearrangement joins TRBV6-2 or TRBV6-3 to TRBJ2-7, with a tentative D call TRBD2 (5 bases). Deletions cut 4 bases from V and 3 bases from J, with 7 bases between. This CDR3 has 12 residues. The germline gives CDR1 MNHEY, CDR2 SVGEGT.

In DNA form, the CDR3 reads TGTGCCTGGAGTCGTCCAGGAGCCTACGAGCAGTACTTC. This codes for CAWSRPGAYEQYF. The chain links TRBV30 to TRBJ2-7; D is uncertain. Germline V gene lookup returns CDR1 GTSNPN and CDR2 SVGIG (reference sequence). This CDR3 is built from 13 residues. Deletions cut 2 bases from V and 2 bases from J, with 10 bases between.

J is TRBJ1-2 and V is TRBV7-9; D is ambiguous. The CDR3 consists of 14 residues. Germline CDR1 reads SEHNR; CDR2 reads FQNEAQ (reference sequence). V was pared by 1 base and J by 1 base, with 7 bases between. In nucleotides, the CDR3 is TGTGCCAGCAGCTTAGGAGGATTTAACTATGGCTACACCTTC. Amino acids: CASSLGGFNYGYTF.

CDR3 sequence (DNA): TGTGCCAGCAGCGTAGCTTGGACTACCTACAATGAGCAGTTCTTC. Encoded protein: CASSVAWTTYNEQFF. The chain joins TRBV9 to TRBJ2-1, with a weak D call TRBD2 (6 bases). Germline assignment: CDR1 SGDLS and CDR2 YYNGEE. This CDR3 region has 15 residues. Trimming took 0 bases from V and 2 from J, leaving 9 bases between them.

The DNA for the CDR3 is TGTGCCAGCAGTTTTCTCGTTCAGAGTGAGCAGTACTTC. This translates into CASSFLVQSEQYF. This chain uses TRBV28 with TRBJ2-7; the D is unclear. This CDR3 spans 13 amino acids. Between the trimmed V and J ends, which lost 3 bases and 7 bases, there was a span of 13 bases. Germline V CDR1 and CDR2: MDHEN, SYDVKM. Based on the CDR3 plus reference TRBV28 and TRBJ2-7, the full variable domain is DVKVTQSSRYLVKRTGEKVFLECVQDMDHENMFWYRQDPGLGLRLIYFSYDVKMKEKGDIPEGYSVSREKKERFSLILESASTNQTSMYLCASSFLVQSEQYFGPGTRLTVT.

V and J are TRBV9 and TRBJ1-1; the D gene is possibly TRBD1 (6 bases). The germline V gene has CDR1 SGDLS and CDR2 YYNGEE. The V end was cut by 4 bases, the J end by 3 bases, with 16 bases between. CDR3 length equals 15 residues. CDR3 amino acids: CASSNPQGLYTEAFF. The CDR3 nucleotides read TGTGCCAGCAGCAACCCACAGGGACTCTACACTGAAGCTTTCTTT.

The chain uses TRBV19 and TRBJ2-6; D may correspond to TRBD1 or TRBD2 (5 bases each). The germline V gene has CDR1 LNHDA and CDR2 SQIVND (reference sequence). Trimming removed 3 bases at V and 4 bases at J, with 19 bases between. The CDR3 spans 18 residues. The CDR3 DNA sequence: TGTGCCAGTAGTATCATGTCGGTTTGGGGGTCCGGGGCCAACGTCCTGACTTTC. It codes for CASSIMSVWGSGANVLTF.

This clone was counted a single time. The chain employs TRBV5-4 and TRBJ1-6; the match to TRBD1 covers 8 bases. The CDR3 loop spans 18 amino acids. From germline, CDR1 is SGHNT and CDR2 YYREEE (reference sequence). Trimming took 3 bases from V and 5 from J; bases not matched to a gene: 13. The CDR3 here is CASSYKLRGRFDNSPLHF. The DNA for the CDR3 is TGTGCCAGCAGCTACAAGCTCAGGGGGCGCTTCGATAATTCACCCCTCCACTTT.

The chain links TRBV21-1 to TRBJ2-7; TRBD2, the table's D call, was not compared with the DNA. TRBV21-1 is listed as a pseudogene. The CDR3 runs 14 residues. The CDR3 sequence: CASSGLFSGYEQYF. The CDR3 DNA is TGTGCCAGCAGCGGTCTGTTTAGCGGGTACGAGCAGTACTTC.

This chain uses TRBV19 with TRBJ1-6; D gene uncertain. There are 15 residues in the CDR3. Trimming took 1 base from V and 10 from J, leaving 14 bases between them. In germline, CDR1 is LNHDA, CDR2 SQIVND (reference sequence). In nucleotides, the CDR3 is TGTGCCAGTAGTATAGTTGGAGGGAATGAATCACCCCTCCACTTT. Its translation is CASSIVGGNESPLHF.

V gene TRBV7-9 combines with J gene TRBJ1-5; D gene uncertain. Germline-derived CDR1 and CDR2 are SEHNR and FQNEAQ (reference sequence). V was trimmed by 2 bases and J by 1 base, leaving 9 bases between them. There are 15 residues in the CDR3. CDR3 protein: CASSLSVGSNQPQHF. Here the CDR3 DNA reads TGTGCCAGCAGCTTAAGCGTGGGGAGCAATCAGCCCCAGCATTTT.

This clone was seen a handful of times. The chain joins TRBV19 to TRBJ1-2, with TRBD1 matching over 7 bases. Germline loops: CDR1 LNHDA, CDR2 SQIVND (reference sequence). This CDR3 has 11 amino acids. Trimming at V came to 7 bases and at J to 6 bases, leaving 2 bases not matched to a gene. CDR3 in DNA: TGTGCCAGTAACAGGGGCAATGGCTACACCTTC. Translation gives CASNRGNGYTF.

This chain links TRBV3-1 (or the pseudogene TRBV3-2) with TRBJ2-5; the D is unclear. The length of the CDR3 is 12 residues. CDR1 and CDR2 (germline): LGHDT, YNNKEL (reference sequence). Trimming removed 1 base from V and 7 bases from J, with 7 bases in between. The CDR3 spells CASSQGVGTQYF. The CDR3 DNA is TGTGCCAGCAGCCAAGGAGTGGGGACCCAGTACTTC.

The CDR3 nucleotides are TGTGCCAGCAGCGCGGGACTAGCGGGAGTGCCCTACAATGAGCAGTTCTTC. Protein product: CASSAGLAGVPYNEQFF. The chain carries TRBV7-2 and TRBJ2-1; 14 nucleotides agree with TRBD2. V lost 5 bases, J lost 2 bases, and 5 bases stayed unmatched. Germline CDR1 and CDR2: SGHTA and FQGNSA. This CDR3 region has 17 residues.

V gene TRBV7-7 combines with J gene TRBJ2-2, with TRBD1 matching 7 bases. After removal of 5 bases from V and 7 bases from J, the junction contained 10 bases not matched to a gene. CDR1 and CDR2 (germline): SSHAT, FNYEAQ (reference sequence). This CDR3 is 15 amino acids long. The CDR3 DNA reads TGTGCCAGCAGCCCCAGACAGGGCTTCAGCGGGGAGCTGTTTTTT. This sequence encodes CASSPRQGFSGELFF.

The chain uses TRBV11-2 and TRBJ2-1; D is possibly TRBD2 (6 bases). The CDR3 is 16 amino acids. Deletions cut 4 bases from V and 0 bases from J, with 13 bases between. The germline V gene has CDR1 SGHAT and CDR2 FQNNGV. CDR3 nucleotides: TGTGCCAGCAGCTCGGGGACTGACCTCTCCTACAATGAGCAGTTCTTC. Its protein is CASSSGTDLSYNEQFF.

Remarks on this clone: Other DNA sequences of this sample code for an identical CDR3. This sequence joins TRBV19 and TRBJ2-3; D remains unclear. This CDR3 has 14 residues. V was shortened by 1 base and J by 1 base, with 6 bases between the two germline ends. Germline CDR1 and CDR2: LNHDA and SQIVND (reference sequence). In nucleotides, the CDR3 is TGTGCCAGTAGTATAGGACTCCGCACAGATACGCAGTATTTT. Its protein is CASSIGLRTDTQYF.

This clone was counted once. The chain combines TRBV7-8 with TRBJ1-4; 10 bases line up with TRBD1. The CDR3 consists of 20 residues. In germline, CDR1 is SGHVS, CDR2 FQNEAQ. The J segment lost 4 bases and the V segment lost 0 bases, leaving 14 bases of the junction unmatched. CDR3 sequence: CASSLARTFTTGGLNEKLFF. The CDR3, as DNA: TGTGCCAGCAGCTTAGCGCGTACTTTCACGACAGGGGGCCTTAATGAAAAACTGTTTTTT.

CDR3 sequence reads: CASSVARGLADLANTGELFF. The CDR3 DNA follows: TGTGCCAGCAGCGTAGCAAGGGGGCTAGCGGACCTCGCGAACACCGGGGAGCTGTTTTTT. V and J are TRBV9 and TRBJ2-2; either TRBD1 or TRBD2 may fit D (7 bases each). There are 20 residues in the CDR3. The germline V and J ends were trimmed by 0 bases and 0 bases, with 21 bases remaining between them. The V gene's germline CDR1 is SGDLS and CDR2 YYNGEE.

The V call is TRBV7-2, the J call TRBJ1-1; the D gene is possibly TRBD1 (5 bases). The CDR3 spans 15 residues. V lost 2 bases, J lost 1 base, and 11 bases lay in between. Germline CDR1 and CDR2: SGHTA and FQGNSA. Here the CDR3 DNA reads TGTGCCAGCAGCTTATTAGGGGTCGAGAACACTGAAGCTTTCTTT. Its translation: CASSLLGVENTEAFF.

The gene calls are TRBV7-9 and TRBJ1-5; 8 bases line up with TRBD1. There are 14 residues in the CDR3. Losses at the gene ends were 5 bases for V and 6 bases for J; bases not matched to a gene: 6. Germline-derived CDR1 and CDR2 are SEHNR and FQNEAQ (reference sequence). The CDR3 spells CASSPDREGQPQHF. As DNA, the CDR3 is TGTGCCAGCAGCCCGGACAGGGAAGGTCAGCCCCAGCATTTT.

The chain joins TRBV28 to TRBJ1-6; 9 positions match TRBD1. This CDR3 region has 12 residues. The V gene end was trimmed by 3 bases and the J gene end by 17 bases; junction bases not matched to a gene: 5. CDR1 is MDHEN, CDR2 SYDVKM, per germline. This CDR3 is CASSFLRQGVHF. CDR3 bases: TGTGCCAGCAGTTTTTTACGACAGGGGGTCCACTTT. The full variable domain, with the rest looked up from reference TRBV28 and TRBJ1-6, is DVKVTQSSRYLVKRTGEKVFLECVQDMDHENMFWYRQDPGLGLRLIYFSYDVKMKEKGDIPEGYSVSREKKERFSLILESASTNQTSMYLCASSFLRQGVHFGNGTRLTVT.

The CDR3 sequence: CASSETGGNSGNTIYF. The CDR3 DNA reads as TGTGCCAGCAGTGAGACAGGGGGCAACTCTGGAAACACCATATATTTT. V and J are TRBV6-1 and TRBJ1-3; 10 nucleotides align to TRBD1. CDR1 MNHNS and CDR2 SASEGT come from the germline V gene. V lost 3 bases, J lost 0 bases, and 2 bases stayed unmatched. This CDR3 is built from 16 residues.

The CDR3, as DNA: TGTGCCAGCGAGACTAGCGGAGTGAGCTCCTACAATGAGCAGTTCTTC. Translated: CASETSGVSSYNEQFF. The chain employs TRBV5-5 and TRBJ2-1; 9 nucleotides agree with TRBD2. Germline V gene lookup returns CDR1 SGHKS and CDR2 YYEKEE (reference sequence). The CDR3 contains 16 residues. The V and J ends lost 7 bases and 0 bases, in that order; junction bases with no gene match: 8.

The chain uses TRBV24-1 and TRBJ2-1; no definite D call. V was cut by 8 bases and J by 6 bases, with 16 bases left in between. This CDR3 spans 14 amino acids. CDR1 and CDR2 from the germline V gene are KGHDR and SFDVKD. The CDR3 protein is CATKNDTECNEQFF. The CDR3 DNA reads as TGTGCCACCAAGAACGACACGGAGTGCAATGAGCAGTTCTTC.